The rows below give T cell receptor beta chains drawn from one sample of a study of breast tumors, draining lymph nodes, adjacent tissues. A single record per CDR3 protein comes from TCRdb applying MiXCR to the multiplex PCR reads. The repertoire consists of about 22,000 distinct CDR3 sequences, with around two thirds occurring once and the leading ten covering around 21%. Sequenced material: tumor-adjacent breast tissue. These receptors originate from a female donor with breast cancer. Some clones in this sample may be carry-over from other donors' samples. Each CDR3 is given with its conserved first and last residue. The D gene is left open where the match is weak. The size of a clone is reported for some rows only, either as once, few or many, or as a class for expanded clones.

J: TRBJ2-7; V: TRBV12-3/TRBV12-4; size: few; D: TRBD1; CDR3: CASSSLDRGYEQYF; DNA: TGTGCCAGCAGTAGCCTAGACAGGGGCTACGAGCAGTACTTC
J: TRBJ2-7; V: TRBV6-5; size: medium-sized; D: -; CDR3: CASSAGTGSYEQYF; DNA: TGTGCCAGCAGCGCCGGGACCGGGTCCTACGAGCAGTACTTC
J: TRBJ2-7; V: TRBV5-1; size: -; D: TRBD2; CDR3: CASSPRGGTYEQYF; DNA: TGCGCCAGCAGTCCCCGGGGGGGGACCTACGAGCAGTACTTC
J: TRBJ1-2; V: TRBV20-1; size: -; D: TRBD1; CDR3: CSASDRNVGYTF; DNA: TGCAGTGCTTCGGACAGGAACGTGGGCTACACCTTC
J: TRBJ2-3; V: TRBV10-3; size: -; D: TRBD2; CDR3: CAISGGRATDTQYF; DNA: TGTGCCATCAGTGGCGGGAGGGCCACAGATACGCAGTATTTT
J: TRBJ1-2; V: TRBV6-4; size: medium-sized; D: -; CDR3: CASSGGGEGYTF; DNA: TGTGCCAGCAGTGGGGGGGGCGAGGGCTACACCTTC
J: TRBJ2-1; V: TRBV9; size: -; D: TRBD2; CDR3: CASSDGLAGAYNEQFF; DNA: TGTGCCAGCAGCGATGGACTAGCGGGAGCCTACAATGAGCAGTTCTTC
J: TRBJ1-5; V: TRBV2; size: -; D: -; CDR3: CASSEQLISNQPQHF; DNA: TGTGCCAGCAGTGAACAACTTATAAGCAATCAGCCCCAGCATTTT
J: TRBJ2-3; V: TRBV29-1; size: -; D: -; CDR3: CSVDGTASTDTQYF; DNA: TGCAGCGTTGATGGGACGGCTAGCACAGATACGCAGTATTTT
J: TRBJ1-6; V: TRBV7-3; size: -; D: TRBD1; CDR3: CASSSDRDRDNSPLHF; DNA: TGTGCCAGCAGCTCCGACCGGGACAGAGATAATTCACCCCTCCACTTT
J: TRBJ1-2; V: TRBV2; size: -; D: TRBD1; CDR3: CASSEIGQAPYGYTF; DNA: TGTGCCAGCAGTGAAATCGGACAGGCCCCCTATGGCTACACCTTC
J: TRBJ1-4; V: TRBV7-2; size: -; D: TRBD1; CDR3: CASRMAGGTFCEKLFF; DNA: TGTGCCAGCAGAATGGCAGGGGGGACCTTTTGTGAAAAACTGTTTTTT
J: TRBJ2-1; V: TRBV7-6; size: -; D: TRBD2; CDR3: CASSFLAGVHEQFF; DNA: TGTGCCAGCAGCTTCTTGGCGGGAGTTCATGAGCAGTTCTTC
J: TRBJ2-5; V: TRBV20-1; size: medium-sized; D: TRBD2; CDR3: CSALTSGGGETQYF; DNA: TGCAGTGCCTTGACTAGCGGAGGTGGGGAGACCCAGTACTTC
J: TRBJ1-3; V: TRBV2; size: -; D: -; CDR3: CASKGISGNTIYF; DNA: TGTGCCAGCAAAGGGATCTCTGGAAACACCATATATTTT
J: TRBJ2-5; V: TRBV7-9; size: large; D: TRBD2; CDR3: CASSGLAGGGETQYF; DNA: TGTGCCAGCAGCGGACTAGCGGGGGGGGGTGAGACCCAGTACTTC
J: TRBJ2-3; V: TRBV25-1; size: -; D: -; CDR3: CASSFRPDTQYF; DNA: TGTGCCAGCAGTTTCAGACCAGATACGCAGTATTTT
J: TRBJ1-3; V: TRBV9; size: -; D: TRBD1; CDR3: CASSLSAGGVGNTIYF; DNA: TGTGCCAGCAGCCTCTCCGCAGGGGGCGTGGGAAACACCATATATTTT
J: TRBJ2-3; V: TRBV7-2; size: -; D: -; CDR3: CASSSQETDTQYF; DNA: TGTGCCAGCAGCTCTCAAGAGACAGATACGCAGTATTTT
J: TRBJ1-6; V: TRBV19; size: many; D: -; CDR3: CASSILGGGYSPLHF; DNA: TGTGCCAGTAGTATTCTGGGGGGGGGTTATTCACCCCTCCACTTT
J: TRBJ2-7; V: TRBV7-6; size: -; D: TRBD2; CDR3: CASSSSRVGSSGEFYEQYF; DNA: TGTGCCAGCAGCTCCAGCAGGGTAGGGTCTAGCGGAGAATTCTACGAGCAGTACTTC
J: TRBJ1-2; V: TRBV9; size: many; D: -; CDR3: CASSHPPQGELSYGYTF; DNA: TGTGCCAGCAGCCACCCTCCCCAGGGTGAGCTCTCCTATGGCTACACCTTC
J: TRBJ2-7; V: TRBV10-3; size: many; D: -; CDR3: CAISGTNYEQYF; DNA: TGTGCCATCAGTGGGACAAACTACGAGCAGTACTTC
J: TRBJ1-2; V: TRBV5-6; size: -; D: TRBD1; CDR3: CASSYGTGVDYGYTF; DNA: TGTGCCAGCAGCTACGGGACAGGGGTGGACTATGGCTACACCTTC
J: TRBJ1-6; V: TRBV7-9; size: once; D: -; CDR3: CASSLDGNSPLHF; DNA: TGTGCCAGCAGCCTGGACGGGAATTCACCCCTCCACTTT
J: TRBJ2-1; V: TRBV20-1; size: few; D: TRBD2; CDR3: CSASSLTSTPYNEQFF; DNA: TGCAGTGCCAGCAGCTTGACTAGCACCCCTTACAATGAGCAGTTCTTC
J: TRBJ2-7; V: TRBV20-1; size: few; D: -; CDR3: CSARIAADYEQYF; DNA: TGCAGTGCTAGGATTGCAGCGGACTACGAGCAGTACTTC
J: TRBJ2-2; V: TRBV7-8; size: once; D: TRBD2; CDR3: CAGSSRLAVTGELFF; DNA: TGTGCCGGCAGCTCCCGACTAGCGGTTACCGGGGAGCTGTTTTTT
J: TRBJ1-2; V: TRBV19; size: -; D: -; CDR3: CASSIRLAPVRYGYTF; DNA: TGTGCCAGTAGTATCAGGCTGGCACCGGTCAGGTATGGCTACACCTTC
J: TRBJ1-2; V: TRBV7-2; size: medium-sized; D: -; CDR3: CASSLGSRRGYTF; DNA: TGTGCCAGCAGCTTAGGGTCAAGACGGGGCTACACCTTC
J: TRBJ1-2; V: TRBV11-2; size: -; D: -; CDR3: CASSFSGANYGYTF; DNA: TGTGCCAGCAGCTTTAGCGGGGCTAACTATGGCTACACCTTC
J: TRBJ2-3; V: TRBV7-9; size: -; D: -; CDR3: CASSLVADTQYF; DNA: TGTGCCAGCAGCTTGGTTGCAGATACGCAGTATTTT
J: TRBJ2-3; V: TRBV29-1; size: many; D: -; CDR3: CSVASTDTQYF; DNA: TGCAGCGTAGCTAGCACAGATACGCAGTATTTT
J: TRBJ1-3; V: TRBV7-2; size: medium-sized; D: TRBD1; CDR3: CASSSYRGSGNTIYF; DNA: TGTGCCAGCAGCTCGTACAGGGGATCTGGAAACACCATATATTTT
J: TRBJ1-6; V: TRBV7-3; size: -; D: TRBD1; CDR3: CASSPGQGVSPLHF; DNA: TGTGCCAGCAGCCCGGGACAGGGTGTGTCACCCCTCCACTTT
J: TRBJ1-5; V: TRBV2; size: -; D: TRBD1; CDR3: CASRKQGDGNQPQHF; DNA: TGTGCCAGCAGAAAACAGGGGGACGGGAATCAGCCCCAGCATTTT
J: TRBJ1-2; V: TRBV20-1; size: -; D: -; CDR3: CSARGLGGNYGYTF; DNA: TGCAGTGCTAGAGGCCTAGGCGGGAACTATGGCTACACCTTC
J: TRBJ2-1; V: TRBV7-9; size: -; D: TRBD1; CDR3: CASSLAGTGIEQFF; DNA: TGTGCCAGCAGCCTAGCCGGGACAGGGATTGAGCAGTTCTTC
J: TRBJ2-1; V: TRBV2; size: -; D: TRBD1; CDR3: CASRGQGGGNEQFF; DNA: TGTGCCAGCAGGGGACAGGGGGGGGGAAATGAGCAGTTCTTC
J: TRBJ1-1; V: TRBV6-2/TRBV6-3; size: -; D: TRBD1; CDR3: CASSRTGEHTEAFF; DNA: TGTGCCAGCAGTCGGACAGGGGAGCACACTGAAGCTTTCTTT
J: TRBJ1-6; V: TRBV20-1; size: -; D: -; CDR3: CSARSGRGIGPPLHF; DNA: TGCAGTGCTAGAAGCGGCAGGGGTATCGGTCCACCCCTCCACTTT
J: TRBJ2-7; V: TRBV29-1; size: -; D: TRBD2; CDR3: CSVEEYLAGGRGFSYEQYF; DNA: TGCAGCGTTGAGGAGTATCTAGCGGGGGGGCGGGGGTTCTCCTACGAGCAGTACTTC
J: TRBJ2-3; V: TRBV7-2; size: -; D: -; CDR3: CASRIGVFTDTQYF; DNA: TGTGCCAGCAGGATTGGGGTCTTCACAGATACGCAGTATTTT
J: TRBJ2-7; V: TRBV28; size: once; D: -; CDR3: CASSESPIPYEQYF; DNA: TGTGCCAGCAGTGAGTCTCCAATCCCCTACGAGCAGTACTTC
J: TRBJ2-1; V: TRBV15; size: -; D: TRBD1; CDR3: CATSSPGTGEDNEQFF; DNA: TGTGCCACCAGCAGTCCCGGGACAGGGGAGGACAATGAGCAGTTCTTC
J: TRBJ2-3; V: TRBV15; size: medium-sized; D: TRBD2; CDR3: CATSRGTSGGADTQYF; DNA: TGTGCCACCAGCAGAGGGACTAGCGGGGGGGCAGATACGCAGTATTTT
J: TRBJ1-2; V: TRBV2; size: -; D: -; CDR3: CASSSYREGYGYTF; DNA: TGTGCCAGCAGTTCTTACAGGGAGGGATATGGCTACACCTTC
J: TRBJ1-6; V: TRBV5-5; size: -; D: -; CDR3: CASSLEPYSPLHF; DNA: TGTGCCAGCAGCTTGGAGCCTTACTCACCCCTCCACTTT
J: TRBJ2-7; V: TRBV12-3/TRBV12-4; size: -; D: TRBD1; CDR3: CASRRGGAGYEQYF; DNA: TGTGCCAGCAGACGAGGGGGCGCGGGCTACGAGCAGTACTTC
J: TRBJ2-7; V: TRBV7-2; size: -; D: -; CDR3: CASSLGGGGYYEQYF; DNA: TGTGCCAGCAGCTTGGGGGGAGGGGGTTACTACGAGCAGTACTTC
J: TRBJ2-1; V: TRBV4-2; size: -; D: TRBD2; CDR3: CASSQAGGADYMNEQFF; DNA: TGTGCCAGCAGCCAAGCGGGGGGGGCAGACTACATGAATGAGCAGTTCTTC
J: TRBJ1-6; V: TRBV19; size: -; D: -; CDR3: CASSIGGGQRNSPLHF; DNA: TGTGCCAGTAGTATAGGGGGAGGTCAGAGGAATTCACCCCTCCACTTT
J: TRBJ2-7; V: TRBV10-3; size: -; D: -; CDR3: CASRNSFYEQYF; DNA: TGTGCCAGTCGAAACAGTTTCTACGAGCAGTACTTC